This T cell receptor (beta chain) was observed in a study of shared clonotypes between healthy human individuals. Study observations and caveats: Around 5% was the fraction of naive CD4 clonotypes found shared across several donors.

Concerning this clone: Its specificity is not known.

A deep-level run was used for the assay. Generated by immunoSEQ multiplex PCR, the TCRdb table keeps only in-frame clones and is missing some. The table lists approximately 1,500,000 clones, roughly 97% of them singletons. The investigators split CD4+ cells into a CD45RA+ naive subset and a CD45RA-negative memory subset. The CDR3 runs 17 residues. Germline assignment: CDR1 SGHDT and CDR2 YYEEEE. V shed 4 bases and J 3 bases; nucleotides not matched to a gene: 6. This sequence joins TRBV5-6 and TRBJ2-2; TRBD2 aligns across 13 bases. The sequence came from a man younger than 45 in good health. Sequencing was performed on naive CD4+ T cells sorted from blood. Subset in this sample: CD45RA+ positively selected. The CDR3 reads CASSVSGLAGYTGELFF. DNA of the CDR3: TGTGCCAGCAGCGTATCGGGACTAGCGGGATACACCGGGGAGCTGTTTTTT.